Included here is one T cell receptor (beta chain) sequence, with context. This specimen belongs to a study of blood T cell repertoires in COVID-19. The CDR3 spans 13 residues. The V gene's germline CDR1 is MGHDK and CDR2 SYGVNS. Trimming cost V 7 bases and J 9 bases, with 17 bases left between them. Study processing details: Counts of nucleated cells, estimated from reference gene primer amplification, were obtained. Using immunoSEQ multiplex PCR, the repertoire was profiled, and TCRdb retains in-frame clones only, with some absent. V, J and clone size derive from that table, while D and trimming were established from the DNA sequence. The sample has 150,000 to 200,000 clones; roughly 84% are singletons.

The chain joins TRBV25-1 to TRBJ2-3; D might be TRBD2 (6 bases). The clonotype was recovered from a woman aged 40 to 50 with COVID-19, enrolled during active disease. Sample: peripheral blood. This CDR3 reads CASTRGGGATQYF. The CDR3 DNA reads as TGTGCCAGCACCCGAGGTGGAGGGGCCACGCAGTATTTT.